The clone carrying this T cell receptor beta chain was detected only once. Germline trimming cut 0 bases from V and 4 bases from J; bases unmatched to any gene: 7. Germline CDR1 LGHDT, CDR2 YNNKEL (reference sequence). The CDR3 covers 16 residues. The sample originates from a study of blood T cell repertoires in COVID-19. Study in general: Specimens from acute and convalescent COVID-19 originated in the United States, Italy and Spain.

In terms of age and location, participants ranged from roughly 18 to 95 years and lived in approximately 24 US areas. In the original analysis: It was from reference gene primer amplification that nucleated cell counts were estimated. The protocol was immunoSEQ multiplex PCR, while the TCRdb copy is restricted to in-frame clones and leaves out a portion. V, J and clone size were drawn from that table, and D and trimming were deduced from the DNA. This table holds 200,000 or so clones, roughly nine tenths found once. Sequencing was carried out using PBMCs or T cells enriched from blood (not recorded which). The receptor comes from a woman younger than 30 in a cohort exposed to, infected with or recovered from COVID-19 (not recorded which). The chain links TRBV3-1 (or the pseudogene TRBV3-2) to TRBJ2-3; 7 bases are shared with TRBD1. The CDR3, as DNA: TGTGCCAGCAGCCAAGATCGGTACAGGGGCGCAGATACGCAGTATTTT. Translated: CASSQDRYRGADTQYF.